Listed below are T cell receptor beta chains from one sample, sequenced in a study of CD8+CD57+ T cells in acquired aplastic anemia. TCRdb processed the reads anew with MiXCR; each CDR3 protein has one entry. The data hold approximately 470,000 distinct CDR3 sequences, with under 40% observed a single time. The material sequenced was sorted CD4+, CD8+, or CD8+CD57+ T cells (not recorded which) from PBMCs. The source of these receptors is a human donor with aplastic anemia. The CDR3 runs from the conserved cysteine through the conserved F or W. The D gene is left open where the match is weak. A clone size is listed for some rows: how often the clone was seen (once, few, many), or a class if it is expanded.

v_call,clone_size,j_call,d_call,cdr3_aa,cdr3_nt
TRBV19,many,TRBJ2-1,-,CASSIAGPYNEQFF,TGTGCCAGTAGTATAGCGGGACCCTACAATGAGCAGTTCTTC
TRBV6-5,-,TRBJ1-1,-,CASSYSDRFSTEAFF,TGTGCCAGCAGTTACTCGGACAGATTTAGCACTGAAGCTTTCTTT
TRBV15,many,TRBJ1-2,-,CATSRDQGYGYTF,TGTGCCACCAGCAGAGATCAGGGGTATGGCTACACCTTC
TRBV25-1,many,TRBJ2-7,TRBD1,CASSGQRSYEQYF,TGTGCCAGTTCGGGACAGCGGTCCTACGAGCAGTACTTC
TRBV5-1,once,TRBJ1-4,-,CASSESGRVPNEKLFF,TGCGCCAGCAGCGAAAGCGGGCGGGTTCCTAATGAAAAACTGTTTTTT
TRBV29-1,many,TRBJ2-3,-,CSAIRVATDTQYF,TGCAGCGCCATTCGGGTAGCGACAGATACGCAGTATTTT
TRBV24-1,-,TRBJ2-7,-,CATSGAGTRSFVYEQYF,TGTGCCACCAGTGGGGCCGGGACTCGTTCCTTTGTCTACGAGCAGTACTTC
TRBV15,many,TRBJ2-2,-,CATSSDSNTGELFF,TGTGCCACCAGCAGTGACAGCAACACCGGGGAGCTGTTTTTT
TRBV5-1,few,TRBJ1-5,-,CASSINGGSNQPQHF,TGCGCCAGCAGCATTAATGGGGGTAGCAATCAGCCCCAGCATTTT
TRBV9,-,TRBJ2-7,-,CASSVAPGVSYEQYF,TGTGCCAGCAGCGTAGCTCCCGGCGTGTCCTACGAGCAGTACTTC
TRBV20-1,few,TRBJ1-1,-,CSARGTTGRTEAFF,TGCAGTGCTAGAGGGACTACAGGTCGCACTGAAGCTTTCTTT
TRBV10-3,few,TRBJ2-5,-,CAIRAHGSQETQYF,TGTGCCATCAGGGCCCATGGCTCCCAAGAGACCCAGTACTTC
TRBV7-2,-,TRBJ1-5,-,CASSLGSGPGQPQHF,TGTGCCAGCAGCTTAGGTTCAGGGCCTGGTCAGCCCCAGCATTTT
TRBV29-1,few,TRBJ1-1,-,CSVEDSGRKRNTEAFF,TGCAGCGTTGAAGATTCGGGCAGGAAGCGGAACACTGAAGCTTTCTTT
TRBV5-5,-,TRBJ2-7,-,CASSFKQIFIYEQYF,TGTGCCAGCAGCTTTAAACAGATTTTCATCTACGAGCAGTACTTC
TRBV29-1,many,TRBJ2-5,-,CSAFEETQYF,TGCAGCGCCTTCGAGGAGACCCAGTACTTC
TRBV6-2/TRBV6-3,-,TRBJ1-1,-,CASTGALNTEAFF,TGTGCCAGCACCGGCGCCTTGAACACTGAAGCTTTCTTT
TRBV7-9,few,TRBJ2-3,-,CASSPRTRTDTQYF,TGTGCCAGCAGCCCGAGGACTCGCACAGATACGCAGTATTTT
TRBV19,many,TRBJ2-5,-,CASSRTLWATQYF,TGTGCCAGTAGTAGGACTCTCTGGGCGACCCAGTACTTC
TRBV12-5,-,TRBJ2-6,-,CASGLTGTGANVLTF,TGTGCTAGTGGTTTGACAGGGACTGGGGCCAACGTCCTGACTTTC
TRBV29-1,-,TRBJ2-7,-,CSGRRGHEQYF,TGCAGCGGCCGCAGGGGTCACGAGCAGTACTTC
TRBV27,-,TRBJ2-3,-,CASSLGRVSTDTQYF,TGTGCCAGCAGTTTAGGCAGGGTTAGCACAGATACGCAGTATTTT
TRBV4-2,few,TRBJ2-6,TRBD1,CASSQGQGSASTGANVLTF,TGTGCCAGCAGCCAGGGACAGGGGTCTGCATCTACTGGGGCCAACGTCCTGACTTTC
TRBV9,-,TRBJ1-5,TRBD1,CASSVDTGVNQPQHF,TGTGCCAGCAGCGTAGATACAGGGGTCAATCAGCCCCAGCATTTT
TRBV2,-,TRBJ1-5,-,CASSPERLEVQHF,TGTGCCAGCAGTCCGGAACGTCTGGAAGTCCAGCATTTT
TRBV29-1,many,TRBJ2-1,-,CSVEGRRGTYNEQFF,TGCAGCGTTGAGGGTCGTCGGGGGACTTACAATGAGCAGTTCTTC
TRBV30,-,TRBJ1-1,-,CAWIIGPSEAFF,TGTGCCTGGATTATCGGACCTTCTGAAGCTTTCTTT